A single TCR beta chain is shown here with its context. This entry is derived from a study of blood T cell repertoires in COVID-19. For the study at large: COVID-19 samples from acute and convalescent phases originated in the United States, Italy and Spain. T cells, B-cell-depleted T cells, or PBMCs provided the cDNA or gDNA that served as material.

Per the study methods: Amplified reference gene primers provided the basis for estimating nucleated cell counts. Clones were read by immunoSEQ multiplex PCR, and TCRdb kept only the in-frame ones, dropping some. That table is the source of V, J and clone size, and D and trimming were worked out from the DNA. The sample holds about 12,000 clones, over 75% seen once. The V gene lost 5 bases and the J gene lost 3 bases, with 8 bases spanning the gap. The CDR3 covers 13 residues. Germline V gene lookup returns CDR1 LNHDA and CDR2 SQIVND (reference sequence). This sequence originates from a man aged 80 or over with acute or convalescent COVID-19. Source material: peripheral blood. The chain employs TRBV19 and TRBJ1-5; no firm D call. CDR3 nucleotide sequence: TGTGCCAGTAGTTACCGCGACAATCAGCCCCAGCATTTT. Translation gives CASSYRDNQPQHF.